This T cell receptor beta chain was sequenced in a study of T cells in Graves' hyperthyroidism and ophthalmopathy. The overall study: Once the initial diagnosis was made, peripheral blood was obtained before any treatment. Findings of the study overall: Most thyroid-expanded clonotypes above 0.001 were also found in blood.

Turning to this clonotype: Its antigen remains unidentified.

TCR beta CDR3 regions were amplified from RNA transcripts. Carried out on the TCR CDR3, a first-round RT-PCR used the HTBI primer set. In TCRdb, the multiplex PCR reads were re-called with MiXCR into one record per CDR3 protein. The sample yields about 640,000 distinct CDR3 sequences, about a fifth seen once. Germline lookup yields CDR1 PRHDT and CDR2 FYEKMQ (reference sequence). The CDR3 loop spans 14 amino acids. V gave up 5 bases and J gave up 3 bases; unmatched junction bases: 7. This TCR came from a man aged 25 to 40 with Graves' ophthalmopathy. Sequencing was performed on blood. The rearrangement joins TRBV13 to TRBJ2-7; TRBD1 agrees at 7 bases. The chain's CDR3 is CASSNPGTVYEQYF. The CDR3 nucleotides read TGTGCCAGCAGCAACCCCGGGACAGTCTACGAGCAGTACTTC.